The rows below give T cell receptor beta chains drawn from one sample of a study of T-cell reconstitution after alpha-beta-depleted transplantation in children. Each CDR3 protein is one row after TCRdb ran MiXCR on the PCR reads. The sample includes roughly 300,000 distinct CDR3 sequences, roughly 9.5% seen only once; the top ten take roughly a tenth. The source material was PBMCs from the stem cell graft donor, sampled from the stem cell graft. Receptors originate from a human donor who donated a stem cell graft to a child with SCID. Both conserved end residues are part of each CDR3. The D gene is left open where the match is weak. Clone size is not always given. Where it is, it says once, few, many or a class for expanded clones.

size | J | D | V | DNA | CDR3
few | TRBJ2-4 | - | TRBV11-2 | TGTGCCAGCAGCTTAGTCAGGGAAAACATTCAGTACTTC | CASSLVRENIQYF
few | TRBJ2-3 | - | TRBV5-1 | TGCGCCAGCAGCTTGAAGAGGGGAGGATATACGCAGTATTTT | CASSLKRGGYTQYF
- | TRBJ2-3 | TRBD2 | TRBV5-1 | TGCGCCAGCAGCTTGCTAGGCCCTGGGCGGGGGAGCACAGATACGCAGTATTTT | CASSLLGPGRGSTDTQYF
few | TRBJ2-5 | TRBD2 | TRBV7-8 | TGTGCCAGCAGCTTAGAACTAGCGGGGGGCCAAGAGACCCAGTACTTC | CASSLELAGGQETQYF
few | TRBJ2-5 | TRBD2 | TRBV20-1 | TGCAGTGCTAGACCGGGAGGAGGGTACCAAGAGACCCAGTACTTC | CSARPGGGYQETQYF
- | TRBJ2-1 | TRBD2 | TRBV7-6 | TGTGCCAGCAGCGATCTAGCGGGGGGGTTCAATGAGCAGTTCTTC | CASSDLAGGFNEQFF
few | TRBJ1-5 | - | TRBV2 | TGTGCCAGCGGGGCAGGGGTTTATCAGCCCCAGCATTTT | CASGAGVYQPQHF
many | TRBJ1-2 | TRBD1 | TRBV12-3/TRBV12-4 | TGTGCCAGCAGTACAGGGGAACGCGGCTACACCTTC | CASSTGERGYTF
many | TRBJ2-3 | - | TRBV10-2 | TGCGCCAGCAGTGAGACTGCCAGGGGTCCAGATACGCAGTATTTT | CASSETARGPDTQYF
- | TRBJ1-1 | - | TRBV12-3/TRBV12-4 | TGTGCCAGCAGCCTGGGAAGCCGAATGAACACTGAAGCTTTCTTT | CASSLGSRMNTEAFF
- | TRBJ2-7 | - | TRBV5-1 | TGCGCCAGCAGCTTGGACAGGCACTACGACTACGAGCAGTACTTC | CASSLDRHYDYEQYF
- | TRBJ2-1 | - | TRBV12-3/TRBV12-4 | TGTGCCAGCAGTCCCCTCCCGGCGGAGGGCGATGAGCAGTTCTTC | CASSPLPAEGDEQFF
many | TRBJ2-5 | - | TRBV5-1 | TGCGCCAGCAGCTTAAGCGCAGGACAAGAGACCCAGTACTTC | CASSLSAGQETQYF
- | TRBJ1-6 | TRBD1 | TRBV12-3/TRBV12-4 | TGTGCCAGCAGCACGGGACAGGGACGGACACCCCTCCACTTT | CASSTGQGRTPLHF
- | TRBJ2-7 | - | TRBV5-1 | TGCGCCAGCAGAAGAGACGAATACGAGCAGTACTTC | CASRRDEYEQYF
- | TRBJ2-5 | TRBD1 | TRBV25-1 | TGTGCCAGCAGGAGGACAGGCAGCCAAGAGACCCAGTACTTC | CASRRTGSQETQYF
- | TRBJ2-2 | - | TRBV14 | TGTGCCAGCAGCCAAGTCCATCCCACCGGGGAGCTGTTTTTT | CASSQVHPTGELFF
- | TRBJ2-3 | - | TRBV7-9 | TGTGCCAGCAGCTTAACCCGGGGTGCAGATACGCAGTATTTT | CASSLTRGADTQYF
- | TRBJ2-7 | - | TRBV6-5 | TGTGCCAGCAGTTACTCAGGCAGAATTTACGAGCAGTACTTC | CASSYSGRIYEQYF
- | TRBJ1-5 | TRBD1 | TRBV20-1 | TGCAGTGCTAGACAGGGGGCCAATCAGCCCCAGCATTTT | CSARQGANQPQHF
- | TRBJ2-1 | - | TRBV20-1 | TGCAGTGCGGGCAATGAGCAGTTCTTC | CSAGNEQFF
- | TRBJ2-7 | - | TRBV27 | TGTGCCAGCAGTTTAACGGGGAGAGCCTACGAGCAGTACTTC | CASSLTGRAYEQYF
- | TRBJ2-5 | - | TRBV12-3/TRBV12-4 | TGTGCCAGCAGTTTCGGGATAAGCCAAGAGACCCAGTACTTC | CASSFGISQETQYF
many | TRBJ2-3 | - | TRBV5-1 | TGCGCCAGCAGGGTCGGGGCAGGGTCGGCAGATACGCAGTATTTT | CASRVGAGSADTQYF
few | TRBJ1-2 | - | TRBV5-1 | TGCGCCAGCAGCTTGGAAGGGGAATTGGTCTACACCTTC | CASSLEGELVYTF
- | TRBJ2-7 | - | TRBV27 | TGTGCCAGCAGTTTAGGACACGGGGGCTACGAGCAGTACTTC | CASSLGHGGYEQYF
few | TRBJ2-1 | - | TRBV12-3/TRBV12-4 | TGTGCCAGCAGATTGGGACCGGACAATGAGCAGTTCTTC | CASRLGPDNEQFF
few | TRBJ1-5 | TRBD1 | TRBV2 | TGTGCCAGCAGGACAGGGGGGAACGTTATAGGGAATCAGCCCCAGCATTTT | CASRTGGNVIGNQPQHF
few | TRBJ2-7 | - | TRBV11-3 | TGTGCCAGCAGCTTATCAGGGTCCCACGAGCAGTACTTC | CASSLSGSHEQYF
many | TRBJ2-7 | TRBD1 | TRBV9 | TGTGCCAGCAGCCCGAGACAGGGCGGGTCCTACGAGCAGTACTTC | CASSPRQGGSYEQYF
few | TRBJ1-6 | - | TRBV3-1 | TGTGCCAGCAGCCTAGGTGTCGCAAATTCACCCCTCCACTTT | CASSLGVANSPLHF
few | TRBJ2-1 | - | TRBV12-5 | TGTGCTAGTGGGCCCGACTACAATGAGCAGTTCTTC | CASGPDYNEQFF
- | TRBJ2-2 | - | TRBV12-5 | TGTGCTAGTGGCTTCTCTTACCGGGTCACGGACACCGGGGAGCTGTTTTTT | CASGFSYRVTDTGELFF
few | TRBJ2-7 | TRBD1 | TRBV5-5 | TGTGCCAGCAGCCCCGGGACAGCGCCCTACGAGCAGTACTTC | CASSPGTAPYEQYF
- | TRBJ1-1 | - | TRBV20-1 | TGCAGTGCTAGAAATCTTGATGGGTCTGAAGCTTTCTTT | CSARNLDGSEAFF
- | TRBJ2-2 | - | TRBV7-6 | TGTGCCAGCAGCCCCACCCGGGATGCCGGGGAGCTGTTTTTT | CASSPTRDAGELFF